The rows below give T cell receptor beta chains drawn from one sample of a study of yellow fever vaccine responses in identical twins. Each CDR3 protein is one row after TCRdb ran MiXCR on the RT-PCR reads. The sample carries 30,000 to 40,000 distinct CDR3 sequences, about three fifths recorded once. The starting material was T cells from blood (PBMCs), unsorted or a sorted subset (not recorded which), obtained before or after yellow fever vaccination (not recorded which). These receptors all stem from a woman aged 18-30 years who received the yellow fever vaccine. Each CDR3 is given with its conserved first and last residue. The order of the fields is D gene, clone size, J gene, V gene, CDR3 DNA, CDR3 protein. A D gene is named only where the DNA matches it firmly. A clone size is listed for some rows: how often the clone was seen (once, few, many), or a class if it is expanded.

D gene: NA
clone size: NA
J gene: TRBJ1-5
V gene: TRBV2
CDR3 DNA: TGTGCCAGCAGTGAAGGCGGTCAGCCCCAGCATTTT
CDR3 protein: CASSEGGQPQHF

D gene: NA
clone size: NA
J gene: TRBJ2-1
V gene: TRBV20-1
CDR3 DNA: TGCAGTGCTAGAGATCGGGTCAACTACAATGAGCAGTTCTTC
CDR3 protein: CSARDRVNYNEQFF

D gene: NA
clone size: NA
J gene: TRBJ2-5
V gene: TRBV20-1
CDR3 DNA: TGCAGTGCTAGAGATGAGGTCAGGGAAGAGACCCAGTACTTC
CDR3 protein: CSARDEVREETQYF

D gene: TRBD1
clone size: NA
J gene: TRBJ2-5
V gene: TRBV23-1
CDR3 DNA: TGCGCCAGCAGTCAATTTACAGGGGACAGGGGCCTGAAAGAGACCCAGTACTTC
CDR3 protein: CASSQFTGDRGLKETQYF

D gene: NA
clone size: NA
J gene: TRBJ2-2
V gene: TRBV5-4
CDR3 DNA: TGTGCCAGCAGCCGGGGGACCTGGGAGAGCGGGGAGCTGTTTTTT
CDR3 protein: CASSRGTWESGELFF

D gene: NA
clone size: once
J gene: TRBJ2-3
V gene: TRBV29-1
CDR3 DNA: TGCAGCGGGGGGCGAGATACGCAGTATTTT
CDR3 protein: CSGGRDTQYF

D gene: NA
clone size: few
J gene: TRBJ2-7
V gene: TRBV7-7
CDR3 DNA: TGTGCCAGCAGCCCCACAGGAGGCTCCGAGCAGTACTTC
CDR3 protein: CASSPTGGSEQYF

D gene: TRBD2
clone size: few
J gene: TRBJ2-1
V gene: TRBV5-1
CDR3 DNA: TGCGCCAGCAGCCGACTAGCGGGGGCCTACAATGAGCAGTTCTTC
CDR3 protein: CASSRLAGAYNEQFF

D gene: NA
clone size: NA
J gene: TRBJ2-7
V gene: TRBV7-2
CDR3 DNA: TGTGCCAGCAGACCCCCCAGGGGAAGCTACGAGCAGTACTTC
CDR3 protein: CASRPPRGSYEQYF

D gene: NA
clone size: NA
J gene: TRBJ1-1
V gene: TRBV4-1
CDR3 DNA: TGCGCCAGCAGCCGATCAGAGAACACTGAAGCTTTCTTT
CDR3 protein: CASSRSENTEAFF

D gene: NA
clone size: NA
J gene: TRBJ2-3
V gene: TRBV11-2
CDR3 DNA: TGTGCCAGCAGCCCCCAACGGTTGCTAGACGATACGCAGTATTTT
CDR3 protein: CASSPQRLLDDTQYF

D gene: NA
clone size: NA
J gene: TRBJ1-1
V gene: TRBV2
CDR3 DNA: TGTGCCAGCAAGACGGACATGAACACTGAAGCTTTCTTT
CDR3 protein: CASKTDMNTEAFF

D gene: NA
clone size: NA
J gene: TRBJ1-1
V gene: TRBV29-1
CDR3 DNA: TGCAGCGTTGGCGGGGGGTCTGAAGCTTTCTTT
CDR3 protein: CSVGGGSEAFF

D gene: TRBD2
clone size: NA
J gene: TRBJ2-1
V gene: TRBV10-3
CDR3 DNA: TGTGCCATCAGTCCAACCGGGACTAGTATTGATGAGCAGTTCTTC
CDR3 protein: CAISPTGTSIDEQFF

D gene: NA
clone size: NA
J gene: TRBJ2-5
V gene: TRBV3-1
CDR3 DNA: TGTGCCAGCAGCCAAGGGGCGGCTCCTCAAGAGACCCAGTACTTC
CDR3 protein: CASSQGAAPQETQYF

D gene: NA
clone size: NA
J gene: TRBJ1-6
V gene: TRBV20-1
CDR3 DNA: TGCAGTGCTAGGCGCGGAGGGGATTCACCCCTCCACTTT
CDR3 protein: CSARRGGDSPLHF

D gene: TRBD2
clone size: NA
J gene: TRBJ2-2
V gene: TRBV11-2
CDR3 DNA: TGTGCCAGCAGCTCCTCTAGCGGGGTGAACACCGGGGAGCTGTTTTTT
CDR3 protein: CASSSSSGVNTGELFF

D gene: NA
clone size: NA
J gene: TRBJ2-1
V gene: TRBV20-1
CDR3 DNA: TGCAGTGCTAGACCGGGACCAGGCGCTGAGCAGTTCTTC
CDR3 protein: CSARPGPGAEQFF

D gene: NA
clone size: once
J gene: TRBJ2-1
V gene: TRBV5-6
CDR3 DNA: TGTGCCAGCAGCATTGGGTCAGCAACCGAGCAGTTCTTC
CDR3 protein: CASSIGSATEQFF

D gene: NA
clone size: NA
J gene: TRBJ2-6
V gene: TRBV11-3
CDR3 DNA: TGTGCCAGCAGCTTAGGGAGTTGGGACACGAGGGCCAACGTCCTGACTTTC
CDR3 protein: CASSLGSWDTRANVLTF

D gene: TRBD2
clone size: few
J gene: TRBJ2-1
V gene: TRBV7-9
CDR3 DNA: TGTGCCAGCAGCTTAGTAGCGGGAACCAATGAGCAGTTCTTC
CDR3 protein: CASSLVAGTNEQFF

D gene: TRBD1
clone size: NA
J gene: TRBJ2-1
V gene: TRBV23-1
CDR3 DNA: TGCGCCAGCAGTCAATCGTGGGACAGAGAATACAATGAGCAGTTCTTC
CDR3 protein: CASSQSWDREYNEQFF

D gene: NA
clone size: few
J gene: TRBJ2-5
V gene: TRBV13
CDR3 DNA: TGTGCCAGCAGTTCTGCCTACAGGGAAGAGACCCAGTACTTC
CDR3 protein: CASSSAYREETQYF

D gene: NA
clone size: NA
J gene: TRBJ2-7
V gene: TRBV21-1
CDR3 DNA: TGTGCCAGCAGCAAAGTCAAACAAGCTTGCTCCTACGAGCAGTACTTC
CDR3 protein: CASSKVKQACSYEQYF

D gene: NA
clone size: NA
J gene: TRBJ1-2
V gene: TRBV6-1
CDR3 DNA: TGTGCCAGTAGGGGCGACATGGAGTACTATGGCTACACCTTC
CDR3 protein: CASRGDMEYYGYTF

D gene: TRBD2
clone size: NA
J gene: TRBJ2-7
V gene: TRBV19
CDR3 DNA: TGTGCCAGTAGTATAGCCGGAGGAGCGGGAGTTAACTACGAGCAGTACTTC
CDR3 protein: CASSIAGGAGVNYEQYF

D gene: NA
clone size: NA
J gene: TRBJ2-1
V gene: TRBV20-1
CDR3 DNA: TGCAGTGCTAAGGTAGCGGATTACAATGAGCAGTTCTTC
CDR3 protein: CSAKVADYNEQFF

D gene: NA
clone size: NA
J gene: TRBJ1-3
V gene: TRBV11-2
CDR3 DNA: TGTGCCAGCAGCGGCGGCAGGGCTGGAAACACCATATATTTT
CDR3 protein: CASSGGRAGNTIYF

D gene: NA
clone size: NA
J gene: TRBJ2-7
V gene: TRBV12-3/TRBV12-4
CDR3 DNA: TGTGCCAGCAGTTCCAACACCCAGGGCTACGAGCAGTACTTC
CDR3 protein: CASSSNTQGYEQYF

D gene: TRBD1
clone size: once
J gene: TRBJ1-2
V gene: TRBV4-2
CDR3 DNA: TGTGCCAGCAGCCAAGATCCTGACAGGGGGCAAGGCTACACCTTC
CDR3 protein: CASSQDPDRGQGYTF

D gene: TRBD1
clone size: once
J gene: TRBJ2-1
V gene: TRBV2
CDR3 DNA: TGTGCCAGCCAGACAGGGTTCAATGAGCAGTTCTTC
CDR3 protein: CASQTGFNEQFF

D gene: TRBD1
clone size: NA
J gene: TRBJ1-5
V gene: TRBV19
CDR3 DNA: TGTGCCAGTAGTATTCTGGACAGGGAGAATCAGCCCCAGCATTTT
CDR3 protein: CASSILDRENQPQHF

D gene: NA
clone size: NA
J gene: TRBJ2-2
V gene: TRBV7-6
CDR3 DNA: TGTGCCAGCAGCTTATTCTCAGGCAGTAACACCGGGGAGCTGTTTTTT
CDR3 protein: CASSLFSGSNTGELFF

D gene: NA
clone size: NA
J gene: TRBJ2-3
V gene: TRBV29-1
CDR3 DNA: TGCAGCGCCTCCGACATCACAGATACGCAGTATTTT
CDR3 protein: CSASDITDTQYF

D gene: TRBD1
clone size: NA
J gene: TRBJ2-5
V gene: TRBV4-1
CDR3 DNA: TGCGCCAGCAGCCCAGGGACAGACCTCCAAGAGACCCAGTACTTC
CDR3 protein: CASSPGTDLQETQYF

D gene: NA
clone size: NA
J gene: TRBJ2-1
V gene: TRBV9
CDR3 DNA: TGTGCCAGCAGCGCCCGTGAAGGCACATGGGTCTACAATGAGCAGTTCTTC
CDR3 protein: CASSAREGTWVYNEQFF

D gene: NA
clone size: NA
J gene: TRBJ2-1
V gene: TRBV6-1
CDR3 DNA: TGTGCCAGCAGATTAGAAAAAGAGCAGTTCTTC
CDR3 protein: CASRLEKEQFF

D gene: NA
clone size: NA
J gene: TRBJ2-1
V gene: TRBV29-1
CDR3 DNA: TGCAGCGGTTTCCTGGAATACAATGAGCAGTTCTTC
CDR3 protein: CSGFLEYNEQFF

D gene: NA
clone size: NA
J gene: TRBJ2-5
V gene: TRBV9
CDR3 DNA: TGTGCCAGCAGCGTATCAGAGCAAGAGACCCAGTACTTC
CDR3 protein: CASSVSEQETQYF

D gene: NA
clone size: NA
J gene: TRBJ1-5
V gene: TRBV18
CDR3 DNA: TGTGCCAGCTCACCGGGAGGGGATCAGCCCCAGCATTTT
CDR3 protein: CASSPGGDQPQHF

D gene: NA
clone size: NA
J gene: TRBJ1-5
V gene: TRBV12-3/TRBV12-4
CDR3 DNA: TGTGCCAGCACTCACGGCGGGCAGGGCAATCAGCCCCAGCATTTT
CDR3 protein: CASTHGGQGNQPQHF

D gene: NA
clone size: NA
J gene: TRBJ2-1
V gene: TRBV10-3
CDR3 DNA: TGTGCCATCAGTGGTACCCATGAGCAGTTCTTC
CDR3 protein: CAISGTHEQFF

D gene: TRBD2
clone size: NA
J gene: TRBJ2-1
V gene: TRBV11-2
CDR3 DNA: TGTGCCAGCAGCTTAGTTCGCGGGAGTTCCTACAATGAGCAGTTCTTC
CDR3 protein: CASSLVRGSSYNEQFF

D gene: NA
clone size: few
J gene: TRBJ2-7
V gene: TRBV10-1
CDR3 DNA: TGCGCCAGCAGTGAGGACAATTTAGCCTACGAGCAGTACTTC
CDR3 protein: CASSEDNLAYEQYF

D gene: NA
clone size: once
J gene: TRBJ2-1
V gene: TRBV29-1
CDR3 DNA: TGCAGCGTTGAAGAGGGGGGCAATGAGCAGTTCTTC
CDR3 protein: CSVEEGGNEQFF

D gene: NA
clone size: NA
J gene: TRBJ1-2
V gene: TRBV15
CDR3 DNA: TGTGCCACCAGCAGAGAATGGCAGGGCTACTATGGCTACACCTTC
CDR3 protein: CATSREWQGYYGYTF

D gene: NA
clone size: few
J gene: TRBJ1-5
V gene: TRBV19
CDR3 DNA: TGTGCCAGCTCCAGGGGCGGTCAGCCCCAGCATTTT
CDR3 protein: CASSRGGQPQHF

D gene: NA
clone size: NA
J gene: TRBJ1-1
V gene: TRBV4-3
CDR3 DNA: TGCGCCAGCAGCCAAGGTTCCCCAGGGCGTCGGGACACTGAAGCTTTCTTT
CDR3 protein: CASSQGSPGRRDTEAFF

D gene: NA
clone size: NA
J gene: TRBJ1-4
V gene: TRBV15
CDR3 DNA: TGTGCCACCAGCAGAGGAGGGAGTGATAATGAAAAACTGTTTTTT
CDR3 protein: CATSRGGSDNEKLFF

D gene: NA
clone size: NA
J gene: TRBJ1-1
V gene: TRBV29-1
CDR3 DNA: TGCAGCGTTGAAGAGGGGGTCTGGGGGGAAGCTTTCTTT
CDR3 protein: CSVEEGVWGEAFF